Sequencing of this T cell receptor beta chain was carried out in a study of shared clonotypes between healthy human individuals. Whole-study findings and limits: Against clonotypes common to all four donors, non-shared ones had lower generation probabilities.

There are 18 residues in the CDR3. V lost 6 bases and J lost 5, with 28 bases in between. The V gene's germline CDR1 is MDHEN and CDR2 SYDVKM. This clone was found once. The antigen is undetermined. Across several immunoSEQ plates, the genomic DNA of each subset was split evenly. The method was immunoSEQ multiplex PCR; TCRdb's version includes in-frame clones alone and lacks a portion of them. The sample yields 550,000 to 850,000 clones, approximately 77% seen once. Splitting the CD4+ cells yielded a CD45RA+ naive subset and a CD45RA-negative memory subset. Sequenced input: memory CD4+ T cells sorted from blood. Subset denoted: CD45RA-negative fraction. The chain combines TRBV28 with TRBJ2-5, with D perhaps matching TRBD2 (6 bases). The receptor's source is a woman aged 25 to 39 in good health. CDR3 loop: CASSPPPGRSFGGETQYF. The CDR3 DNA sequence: TGTGCCAGCAGCCCCCCTCCCGGGCGCTCGTTTGGAGGGGAGACCCAGTACTTC.